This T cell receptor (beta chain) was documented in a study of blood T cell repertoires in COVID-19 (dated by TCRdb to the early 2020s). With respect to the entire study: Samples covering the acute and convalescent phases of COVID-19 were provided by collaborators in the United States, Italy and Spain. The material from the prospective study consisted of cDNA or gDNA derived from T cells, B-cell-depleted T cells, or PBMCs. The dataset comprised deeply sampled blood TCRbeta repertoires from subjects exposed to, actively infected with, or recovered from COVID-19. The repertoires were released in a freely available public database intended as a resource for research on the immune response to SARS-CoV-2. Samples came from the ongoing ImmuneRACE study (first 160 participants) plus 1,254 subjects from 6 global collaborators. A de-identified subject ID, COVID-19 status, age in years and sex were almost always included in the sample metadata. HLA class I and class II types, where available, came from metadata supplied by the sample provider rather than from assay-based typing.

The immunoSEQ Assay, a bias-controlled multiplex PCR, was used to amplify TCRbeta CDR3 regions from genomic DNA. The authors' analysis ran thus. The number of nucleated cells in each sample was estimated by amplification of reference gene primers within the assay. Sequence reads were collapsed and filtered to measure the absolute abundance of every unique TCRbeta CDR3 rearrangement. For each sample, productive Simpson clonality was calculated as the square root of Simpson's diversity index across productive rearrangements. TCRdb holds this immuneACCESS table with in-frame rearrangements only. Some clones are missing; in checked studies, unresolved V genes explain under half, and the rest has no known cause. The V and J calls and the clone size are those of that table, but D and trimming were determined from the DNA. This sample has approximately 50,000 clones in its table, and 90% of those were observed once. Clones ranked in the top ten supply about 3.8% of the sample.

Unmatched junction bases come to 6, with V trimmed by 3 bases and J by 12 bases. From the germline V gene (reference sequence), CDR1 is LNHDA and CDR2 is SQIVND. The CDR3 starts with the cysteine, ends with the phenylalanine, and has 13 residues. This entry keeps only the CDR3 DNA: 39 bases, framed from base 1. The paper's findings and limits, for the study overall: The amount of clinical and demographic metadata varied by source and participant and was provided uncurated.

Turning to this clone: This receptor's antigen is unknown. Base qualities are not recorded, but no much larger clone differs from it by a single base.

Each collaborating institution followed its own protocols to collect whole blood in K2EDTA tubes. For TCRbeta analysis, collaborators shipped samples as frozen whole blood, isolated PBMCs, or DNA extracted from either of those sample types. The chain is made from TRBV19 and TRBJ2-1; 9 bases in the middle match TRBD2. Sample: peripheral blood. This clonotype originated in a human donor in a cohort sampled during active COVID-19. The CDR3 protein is CASSIGGRAGQFF. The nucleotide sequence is TGTGCCAGTAGTATTGGCGGGAGGGCCGGGCAGTTCTTC.